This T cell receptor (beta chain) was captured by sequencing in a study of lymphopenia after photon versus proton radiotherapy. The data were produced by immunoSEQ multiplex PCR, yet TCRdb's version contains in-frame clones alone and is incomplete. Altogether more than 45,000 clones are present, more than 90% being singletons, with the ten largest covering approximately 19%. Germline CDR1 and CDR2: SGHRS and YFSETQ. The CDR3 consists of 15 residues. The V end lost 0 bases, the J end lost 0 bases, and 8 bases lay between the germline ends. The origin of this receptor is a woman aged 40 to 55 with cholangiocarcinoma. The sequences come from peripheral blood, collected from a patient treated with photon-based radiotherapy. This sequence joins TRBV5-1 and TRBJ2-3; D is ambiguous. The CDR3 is CASSLALGSTDTQYF. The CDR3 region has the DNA TGCGCCAGCAGCTTGGCTCTAGGGAGCACAGATACGCAGTATTTT.